Following are 27 T cell receptor beta chains from one sample sequenced in a study of chemoradiotherapy in HPV16-positive cancers (dated by TCRdb to 2021 to 2024). The library was produced with the immunoSEQ multiplex PCR assay. TCRdb took this table from immuneACCESS and kept in-frame rearrangements with V and J called. Such tables lack part of the clones; where checked against another copy, unresolved V genes explain under half of the gap, and the rest is unexplained. The sample table records around 1,900 clones; approximately 81% of these occur just once. The ten largest clones add up to about 9% of the sample. The starting material was tumor tissue, obtained from a patient who underwent chemoradiotherapy. The origin of the receptors is a human donor with HPV-associated anogenital cancer.

The chain is built from TRBV30 and TRBJ2-3; perhaps TRBD2 as D (6 bases). From germline, CDR1 is GTSNPN and CDR2 SVGIG (reference sequence). CDR3 length: 11 residues. Trimming removed 5 bases at V and 6 bases at J, with 9 bases between. CDR3 sequence reads: CAWGGMDTQYF. The CDR3 coding sequence is TGTGCCTGGGGGGGGATGGATACGCAGTATTTT.

The V gene is TRBV2, the J gene TRBJ1-2; TRBD1 aligns across 11 bases. V gave up 6 bases and J gave up 7 bases; unmatched junction bases: 1. Germline V gives CDR1 SNHLY, CDR2 FYNNEI. The CDR3 has 12 amino acids. This CDR3 is CASRDRGPGYTF. The CDR3 bases are TGTGCCAGCAGGGACAGGGGGCCTGGCTACACCTTC.

This clone has a handful of counts. The gene calls are TRBV30 and TRBJ1-1; 10 bases line up with TRBD1. Germline V gene lookup returns CDR1 GTSNPN and CDR2 SVGIG (reference sequence). This CDR3 comprises 14 residues. After removal of 1 base from V and 5 bases from J, the junction contained 4 bases not matched to a gene. This CDR3 reads CAWSATGGNTEAFF. The CDR3 DNA is TGTGCCTGGAGTGCGACAGGGGGCAATACTGAAGCTTTCTTT.

The V and J genes are TRBV7-3 and TRBJ2-5; tentatively, D is TRBD2 (5 bases). Germline assignment: CDR1 SGHTA and CDR2 FQGTGA. The CDR3 sequence is 15 residues long. V was trimmed by 5 bases and J by 5 bases, leaving 18 bases between them. For the CDR3, the DNA is TGTGCCAGCAGCCCCGGGTATGGCGGGCGGGAGACCCAGTACTTC. Translated: CASSPGYGGRETQYF.

The V and J genes are TRBV19 and TRBJ1-6; D is possibly TRBD1 (5 bases). The CDR3 contains 15 residues. In germline, CDR1 is LNHDA, CDR2 SQIVND (reference sequence). Trimming pared 2 bases from V and 10 bases from J, leaving 15 bases between. This CDR3 reads CASSILPGKDSPLHF. The CDR3 DNA reads TGTGCCAGTAGTATACTTCCAGGGAAGGACTCACCCCTCCACTTT.

This chain joins TRBV7-2 and TRBJ2-7, with TRBD1 matching over 9 bases. The CDR3 consists of 15 residues. V shed 1 base, J shed 3 bases, and the junction held 4 bases outside the gene matches. From germline, CDR1 is SGHTA and CDR2 FQGNSA. The CDR3 spells CASSLGTGQGYEQYF. CDR3 coding DNA: TGTGCCAGCAGCTTAGGAACGGGACAGGGCTACGAGCAGTACTTC.

J is TRBJ2-3 and V is TRBV4-1, with D possibly being TRBD2 (6 bases). Germline V gene sequence: CDR1 MGHRA, CDR2 YSYEKL. CDR3 size: 18 residues. The germline V and J ends were trimmed by 0 bases and 2 bases, with 18 bases remaining between them. CDR3 in DNA: TGCGCCAGCAGCCAAGACAAAGGGGCAGGGAGGTTCACAGATACGCAGTATTTT. Translating it yields CASSQDKGAGRFTDTQYF.

This clone was seen only once. The chain links TRBV27 to TRBJ2-3; D possibly corresponds to TRBD2 (7 bases). Germline lookup yields CDR1 MNHEY and CDR2 SMNVEV (reference sequence). The V end was cut by 4 bases, the J end by 3 bases, with 14 bases between. CDR3 size: 15 residues. The CDR3 DNA reads TGTGCCAGCAGTTGGAGGGGGGGAGCAACAGATACGCAGTATTTT. Translated, it gives CASSWRGGATDTQYF.

The J gene is TRBJ1-6, the V gene TRBV4-3, with D uncertain. There are 17 residues in the CDR3. Germline CDR1 reads LGHNA; CDR2 reads YSLEER. Trimming removed 3 bases at V and 6 bases at J, with 18 bases between. The CDR3 loop reads CASSQALPGQINSPLHF. Written as DNA, the CDR3 is TGCGCCAGCAGCCAGGCCCTTCCGGGCCAGATTAATTCACCCCTCCACTTT.

This chain links TRBV6-1 with TRBJ1-5; maybe TRBD1 (5 bases). Germline assignment: CDR1 MNHNS and CDR2 SASEGT. This CDR3 is 13 amino acids long. Trimming left V 3 bases short and J 5 bases short, with 8 bases between. In DNA form, the CDR3 reads TGTGCCAGCAGTGACCAGGGCCATCAGCCCCAGCATTTT. Protein product: CASSDQGHQPQHF.

The chain couples TRBV6-4 to TRBJ2-3, with 8 bases fitting TRBD2. CDR3 length: 15 residues. Germline CDR1 reads MRHNA; CDR2 reads SNTAGT. V shed 3 bases, J shed 4 bases, and the junction held 6 bases outside the gene matches. The CDR3 sequence is CASSEKAGEPDTQYF. Here the CDR3 DNA reads TGTGCCAGCAGTGAGAAAGCGGGGGAGCCAGATACGCAGTATTTT.

In regard to this clone: The identical CDR3 is also encoded by other nucleotide sequences in the sample. The J gene is TRBJ1-2, the V gene TRBV20-1; D is undetermined. The CDR3 runs 11 residues. Trimming took 4 bases from V and 3 from J, leaving 6 bases between them. Germline CDR1 and CDR2: DFQATT and SNEGSKA (reference sequence). CDR3 in amino acids: CSAKIDYGYTF. In DNA form, the CDR3 reads TGCAGTGCTAAAATCGACTATGGCTACACCTTC.

The V and J genes are TRBV27 and TRBJ2-2, with 10 bases fitting TRBD1. The V gene's germline CDR1 is MNHEY and CDR2 SMNVEV (reference sequence). V lost 1 base and J lost 3; bases outside the gene matches: 8. This CDR3 is 18 amino acids long. The CDR3 reads CASSLYGTGVRDTGELFF. CDR3 in DNA: TGTGCCAGCAGTTTATATGGGACAGGGGTACGCGACACCGGGGAGCTGTTTTTT.

This rearrangement joins TRBV2 to TRBJ2-7; D not certain. V was shortened by 6 bases and J by 2 bases, with 11 bases between the two germline ends. The germline V gene encodes CDR1 SNHLY and CDR2 FYNNEI. The CDR3 runs to 13 residues. The CDR3: CASSSTYAYEQYF. As DNA, the CDR3 is TGTGCCAGCAGCAGCACATATGCCTACGAGCAGTACTTC.

In DNA, the CDR3 is TGTGCCAGCAGCCCAACCGAGACAGGGAACACTGAAGCTTTCTTT. Translation: CASSPTETGNTEAFF. This chain uses TRBV7-9 with TRBJ1-1; D is possibly TRBD1 (6 bases). The CDR3 is made up of 15 amino acids. Germline V gene lookup returns CDR1 SEHNR and CDR2 FQNEAQ (reference sequence). Trimming shortened V by 5 bases and J by 1 base, and 14 bases separated the two germline ends.

The chain joins TRBV2 to TRBJ2-1; a possible D gene is TRBD2 (7 bases). Germline V lookup: CDR1 SNHLY, CDR2 FYNNEI. V lost 2 bases and J 9 bases, leaving 14 bases between the germline ends. The CDR3 spans 14 residues. This CDR3 reads CASSELAARGEQFF. The CDR3 DNA reads TGTGCCAGCAGTGAACTAGCGGCCAGGGGTGAGCAGTTCTTC.

V usage is TRBV14 and J usage is TRBJ2-1, with 9 bases aligning to TRBD2. J was trimmed by 8 bases and V by 6 bases; bases with no gene match: 11. The CDR3 is 15 residues long. Germline CDR1 is SGHDN and CDR2 is FVKESK. The CDR3 here is CASSPRLAGIDEQFF. The CDR3 DNA is TGTGCCAGCAGTCCAAGGCTAGCGGGAATCGATGAGCAGTTCTTC.

The J gene is TRBJ2-3, the V gene TRBV4-3, with 11 bases fitting TRBD2. Germline-derived CDR1 and CDR2 are LGHNA and YSLEER. V gave up 3 bases and J gave up 1 base; unmatched junction bases: 3. The CDR3 has 16 residues. The CDR3 DNA sequence: TGCGCCAGCAGCCACATAGCGGGAGGGGGCACAGATACGCAGTATTTT. Translating it yields CASSHIAGGGTDTQYF.

This chain uses TRBV6-6 with TRBJ1-3, with D possibly TRBD1 on 6 matching bases. This CDR3 spans 15 amino acids. Germline V CDR1 and CDR2: MNHNY, SVGAGI (reference sequence). Trimming stripped 7 bases from V and 0 bases from J, with 13 bases between. In DNA, the CDR3 is TGTGCCAGCACAATGACAGGTCTCTCTGGAAACACCATATATTTT. It translates to CASTMTGLSGNTIYF.

This clone was recorded only once. This chain connects TRBV27 to TRBJ2-6; no definite D call. The CDR3 is made up of 16 amino acids. Trimming stripped 3 bases from V and 0 bases from J, with 9 bases between. CDR1 is MNHEY, CDR2 SMNVEV, per germline (reference sequence). The CDR3 coding sequence is TGTGCCAGCAGTTTCTGGTCAGGCTCTGGGGCCAACGTCCTGACTTTC. This sequence encodes CASSFWSGSGANVLTF.

The chain is built from TRBV7-9 and TRBJ2-1; 9 nucleotides align to TRBD1. The V gene end was trimmed by 3 bases and the J gene end by 5 bases; junction bases not matched to a gene: 8. Germline V lookup: CDR1 SEHNR, CDR2 FQNEAQ (reference sequence). The CDR3 is 16 amino acids. The CDR3 sequence is CASSFHGTGINNEQFF. The CDR3 nucleotides are TGTGCCAGCAGCTTCCATGGGACAGGGATAAACAATGAGCAGTTCTTC.

The gene calls are TRBV28 and TRBJ1-2, with D hard to call. The CDR3 runs to 14 residues. Germline loops: CDR1 MDHEN, CDR2 SYDVKM. The germline V and J ends were trimmed by 5 bases and 3 bases, with 13 bases remaining between them. CDR3 amino acids: CASSPPGRYYGYTF. The CDR3 bases are TGTGCCAGCAGTCCCCCTGGCAGATACTATGGCTACACCTTC.

The rearrangement uses TRBV27 and TRBJ2-1; TRBD1 is a possible D gene (6 bases). V was pared by 8 bases and J by 0 bases, with 14 bases between. Germline-derived CDR1 and CDR2 are MNHEY and SMNVEV (reference sequence). CDR3 length: 15 residues. Here the CDR3 DNA reads TGTGCCAGCCAGTCAGGGGCAAACTCCTACAATGAGCAGTTCTTC. It translates to CASQSGANSYNEQFF.

The V and J genes are TRBV6-1 and TRBJ1-4, with D tentatively TRBD1 (6 bases). The CDR3 runs to 14 residues. Trimming left V 1 base short and J 7 bases short, with 10 bases between. Germline V gene data show CDR1 as MNHNS and CDR2 as SASEGT. As DNA, the CDR3 is TGTGCCAGCAGTGAAGGGGGGGCTAGTGAAAAACTGTTTTTT. Its protein product is CASSEGGASEKLFF.

V is TRBV11-2 and J is TRBJ2-2, with D maybe TRBD1 (5 bases). The CDR3 spans 15 residues. Germline loops: CDR1 SGHAT, CDR2 FQNNGV. V was shortened by 1 base and J by 7 bases, with 13 bases between the two germline ends. The CDR3 DNA reads as TGTGCCAGCAGCTTAGCCCTCTGGGGCCTCGGGGAGCTGTTTTTT. Its translation is CASSLALWGLGELFF.

The rearrangement uses TRBV29-1 and TRBJ2-1; TRBD2 is a possible D gene (6 bases). This CDR3 is 14 amino acids long. Deletions cut 7 bases from V and 3 bases from J, with 16 bases between. Germline loops: CDR1 SQVTM, CDR2 ANQGSEA. This CDR3 reads CSDRGDWNYNEQFF. In DNA, the CDR3 is TGCAGCGATCGAGGGGACTGGAACTACAATGAGCAGTTCTTC.

This clone was recorded only once. The V and J genes are TRBV2 and TRBJ1-2, with D unresolved. The V gene's germline CDR1 is SNHLY and CDR2 FYNNEI. V was clipped by 4 bases and J by 5 bases, with 11 bases between them. This CDR3 region has 13 residues. The CDR3 spells CASSALQAYGYTF. The CDR3 coding sequence is TGTGCCAGCAGTGCGTTGCAGGCGTATGGCTACACCTTC.